The 17 T cell receptor beta chains below all came from one sample that was sequenced in a study of CD8 T cells in ankylosing spondylitis. Antigens of these TCRs are unknown. Each CDR3 protein is one row after TCRdb ran MiXCR on the 5' RACE reads. The profile shows 200,000 to 250,000 distinct CDR3 sequences, around 18% of them singletons. Findings and limits, study-wide: Apparently characteristic of ankylosing spondylitis blood was a TCR beta motif (about 8 highly homologous variants).

The sample was blood, either unsorted or a sorted T cell fraction (not recorded which). These receptors all come from a male donor with ankylosing spondylitis.

This clonotype was observed a handful of times. The rearrangement links TRBV28 to TRBJ2-3; 11 nucleotides line up with TRBD1. The CDR3 has 16 residues. V was pared by 4 bases and J by 4 bases, with 7 bases of the junction left unmatched. The V gene's germline CDR1 is MDHEN and CDR2 SYDVKM. This CDR3 is CASSSGQGAVSDTQYF. Here the CDR3 DNA reads TGTGCCAGCAGTTCAGGACAGGGGGCAGTTTCAGATACGCAGTATTTT.

V usage is TRBV5-4 and J usage is TRBJ1-1; D possibly corresponds to TRBD1 (6 bases). CDR1 is SGHNT, CDR2 YYREEE, per germline (reference sequence). The CDR3 extends over 13 amino acids. The V end lost 6 bases, the J end lost 3 bases, and 12 bases lay between the germline ends. The CDR3 bases are TGTGCCAGCACCCGAGGGGGGGACACTGAAGCTTTCTTT. Translating it yields CASTRGGDTEAFF.

This clonotype has just one count. V is TRBV30 and J is TRBJ2-7; 10 positions match TRBD1. Germline V gene lookup returns CDR1 GTSNPN and CDR2 SVGIG (reference sequence). The V segment lost 5 bases and the J segment 0 bases; nucleotides outside the gene matches: 1. This CDR3 has 13 amino acids. In DNA form, the CDR3 reads TGTGCCTGGGGACAGGGGGTCTCCTACGAGCAGTACTTC. Translating it yields CAWGQGVSYEQYF.

There are a few counts of this clonotype. The chain joins TRBV20-1 to TRBJ1-1, with TRBD1 matching 9 bases. Looked up from germline, CDR1 is DFQATT and CDR2 is SNEGSKA (reference sequence). The V gene end was trimmed by 0 bases and the J gene end by 3 bases; junction bases not matched to a gene: 2. CDR3 length: 14 residues. The CDR3 here is CSARDRQGDTEAFF. CDR3 DNA: TGCAGTGCTAGAGACCGACAGGGGGACACTGAAGCTTTCTTT.

The chain carries TRBV7-2 and TRBJ2-1; a weak D match, TRBD2 (6 bases). The CDR3 is made up of 15 amino acids. Trimming removed 1 base from V and 5 bases from J, with 12 bases in between. CDR1 is SGHTA and CDR2 is FQGNSA in the germline V gene. CDR3 sequence reads: CASSLVASANNEQFF. The CDR3 DNA is TGTGCCAGCAGCTTAGTGGCTAGCGCTAACAATGAGCAGTTCTTC.

The V call is TRBV5-1, the J call TRBJ2-3; D is ambiguous. Looked up from germline, CDR1 is SGHRS and CDR2 is YFSETQ. V shed 2 bases and J shed 5 bases, with 12 bases lying between them. This CDR3 has 14 amino acids. The CDR3 DNA sequence: TGCGCCAGCAGCTTAGAACTGGGGATAGATACGCAGTATTTT. This gives the protein CASSLELGIDTQYF. The whole variable domain, remainder taken from reference TRBV5-1 and TRBJ2-3, is KAGVTQTPRYLIKTRGQQVTLSCSPISGHRSVSWYQQTPGQGLQFLFEYFSETQRNKGNFPGRFSGRQFSNSRSEMNVSTLELGDSALYLCASSLELGIDTQYFGPGTRLTVL.

This clonotype was picked up many times. The V call is TRBV5-1, the J call TRBJ1-2; D may be TRBD1 (6 bases). Trimming took 0 bases from V and 3 from J, leaving 12 bases between them. The CDR3 length is 15 residues. From germline, CDR1 is SGHRS and CDR2 YFSETQ. CDR3 bases: TGCGCCAGCAGCTTGGGGCGGGGGCCCTACTATGGCTACACCTTC. Its translation: CASSLGRGPYYGYTF.

In this sample, this clonotype turned up many times. This sequence joins TRBV29-1 and TRBJ2-3; 7 bases line up with TRBD1. In germline, CDR1 is SQVTM, CDR2 ANQGSEA. V was clipped by 7 bases and J by 1 base; unmatched bases: 8. The CDR3 is made up of 14 amino acids. The CDR3 sequence: CSAAGQEGTDTQYF. The CDR3, as DNA: TGCAGCGCCGCCGGACAGGAGGGCACAGATACGCAGTATTTT.

This clonotype appeared many times. This sequence joins TRBV5-1 and TRBJ2-1, with unresolved D. The CDR3 is 12 residues long. CDR1 and CDR2 (germline): SGHRS, YFSETQ. V was shortened by 0 bases and J by 7 bases, with 5 bases between the two germline ends. The CDR3 loop reads CASSLVRNEQFF. The CDR3 coding sequence is TGCGCCAGCAGCTTGGTACGGAATGAGCAGTTCTTC. The complete variable domain, with remaining parts taken from reference TRBV5-1 and TRBJ2-1, reads KAGVTQTPRYLIKTRGQQVTLSCSPISGHRSVSWYQQTPGQGLQFLFEYFSETQRNKGNFPGRFSGRQFSNSRSEMNVSTLELGDSALYLCASSLVRNEQFFGPGTRLTVL.

This clonotype turned up a few times. Written as DNA, the CDR3 is TGTGCCAGCAGCTTAACCCGAGGGGGGACTTCATTCAATGAGCAGTTCTTC. Its translation: CASSLTRGGTSFNEQFF. The chain carries TRBV7-6 and TRBJ2-1; D could derive from TRBD1 or TRBD2 (6 bases each). Germline CDR1 and CDR2: SGHVS and FNYEAQ. V lost 2 bases to trimming and J lost 6 bases, with 20 bases between them. The CDR3 consists of 17 residues.

This clonotype appeared a few times. This sequence joins TRBV5-6 and TRBJ1-2, with D possibly TRBD1 on 6 matching bases. This CDR3 has 15 amino acids. The germline CDR1 and CDR2 sequences are SGHDT and YYEEEE. The V and J ends lost 4 bases and 1 base respectively, with 14 bases between them. The CDR3 nucleotides are TGTGCCAGCAGCCCGACGCCGGACAGTAACTATGGCTACACCTTC. This gives the protein CASSPTPDSNYGYTF.

The chain carries TRBV7-8 and TRBJ1-1; no definite D call. The CDR3 has 14 amino acids. Per germline, CDR1 SGHVS and CDR2 FQNEAQ. The V gene lost 0 bases and the J gene lost 1 base, with 6 bases spanning the gap. The CDR3 nucleotides read TGTGCCAGCAGCTTAGCCGTTCAGAACACTGAAGCTTTCTTT. Amino acids: CASSLAVQNTEAFF.

In this sample, this clonotype turned up a few times. The V and J genes are TRBV10-3 and TRBJ2-5; 11 nucleotides align to TRBD2. The CDR3 contains 14 residues. Germline V lookup: CDR1 ENHRY, CDR2 SYGVKD. The V gene end was trimmed by 10 bases and the J gene end by 5 bases; junction bases not matched to a gene: 9. CDR3 loop: CATRLAGLGETQYF. The CDR3, as DNA: TGTGCCACCAGACTAGCGGGGCTCGGGGAGACCCAGTACTTC.

The chain carries TRBV24-1 and TRBJ2-2; D remains ambiguous. CDR3 length: 13 amino acids. Germline V gene data show CDR1 as KGHDR and CDR2 as SFDVKD. Trimming took 6 bases from V and 4 from J, leaving 8 bases between them. DNA for the CDR3: TGTGCCACCAGTTCCGGATTCACCGGGGAGCTGTTTTTT. It codes for CATSSGFTGELFF.

The V call is TRBV9, the J call TRBJ2-1; 8 bases match TRBD2. This CDR3 spans 14 amino acids. Germline-derived CDR1 and CDR2 are SGDLS and YYNGEE. Trimming removed 2 bases from V and 7 bases from J; junction bases left unmatched: 5. For the CDR3, the DNA is TGTGCCAGCAGCGTTGCGGGAGGCGCAAATGAGCAGTTCTTC. Encoded protein: CASSVAGGANEQFF.

The chain joins TRBV5-1 to TRBJ1-2; D unclear. The CDR3 sequence is 13 residues long. V was trimmed by 0 bases and J by 4 bases, leaving 7 bases between them. Per the germline V gene, CDR1 is SGHRS and CDR2 is YFSETQ. The CDR3 sequence is CASSLEGSYGYTF. CDR3 sequence (DNA): TGCGCCAGCAGCTTGGAGGGTAGCTATGGCTACACCTTC.

Ten or more counts support this clonotype. V gene TRBV4-2 combines with J gene TRBJ1-1, with TRBD1 matching over 8 bases. CDR1 and CDR2 (germline): LGHNA, YNFKEQ. The CDR3 length is 13 residues. The V segment lost 4 bases and the J segment 4 bases; nucleotides outside the gene matches: 2. The CDR3 region is CASSLQGATEAFF. CDR3 coding DNA: TGTGCCAGCAGCCTCCAGGGGGCCACTGAAGCTTTCTTT.